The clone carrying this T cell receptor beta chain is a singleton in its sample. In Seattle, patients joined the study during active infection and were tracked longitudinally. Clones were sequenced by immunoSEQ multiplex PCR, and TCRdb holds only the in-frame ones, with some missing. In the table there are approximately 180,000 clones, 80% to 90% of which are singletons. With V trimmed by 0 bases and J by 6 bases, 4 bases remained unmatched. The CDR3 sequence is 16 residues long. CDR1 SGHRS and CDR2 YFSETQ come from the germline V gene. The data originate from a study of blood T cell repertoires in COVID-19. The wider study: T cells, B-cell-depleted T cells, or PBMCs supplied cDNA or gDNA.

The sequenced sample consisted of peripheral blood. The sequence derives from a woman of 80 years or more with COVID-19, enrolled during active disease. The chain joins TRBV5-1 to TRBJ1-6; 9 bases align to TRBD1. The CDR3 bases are TGCGCCAGCAGCTTGGCCGGGACAGGGTTTAATTCACCCCTCCACTTT. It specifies CASSLAGTGFNSPLHF.